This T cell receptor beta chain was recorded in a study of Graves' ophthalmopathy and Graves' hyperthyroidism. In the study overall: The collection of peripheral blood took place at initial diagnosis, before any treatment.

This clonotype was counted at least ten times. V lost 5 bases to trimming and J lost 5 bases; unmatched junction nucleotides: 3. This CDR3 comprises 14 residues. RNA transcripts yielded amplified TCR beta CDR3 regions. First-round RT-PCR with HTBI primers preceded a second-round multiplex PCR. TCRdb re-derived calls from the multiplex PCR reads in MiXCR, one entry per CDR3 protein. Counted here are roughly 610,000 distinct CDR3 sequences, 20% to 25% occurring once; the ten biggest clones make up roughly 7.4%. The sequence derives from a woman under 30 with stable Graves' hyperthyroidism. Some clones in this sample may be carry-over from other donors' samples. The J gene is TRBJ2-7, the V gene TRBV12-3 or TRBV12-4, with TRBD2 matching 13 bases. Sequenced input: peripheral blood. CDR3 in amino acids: CASSGLAGVNEQYF. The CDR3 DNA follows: TGTGCCAGCAGTGGACTAGCGGGAGTGAACGAGCAGTACTTC.